These 16 T cell receptor beta chains originate from one sample sequenced in a study of blood T cell repertoires in COVID-19. Measured with immunoSEQ multiplex PCR; TCRdb has only the in-frame clones, and not every one. The sample holds 100,000 to 150,000 clones; roughly 85% are singletons and the top ten take just over 6.5%. Sequenced sample: peripheral blood. The origin of the receptors is a man older than 75 with active or convalescent COVID-19.

This rearrangement joins TRBV28 to TRBJ2-7; tentatively, D is TRBD2 (5 bases). Per the germline V gene, CDR1 is MDHEN and CDR2 is SYDVKM. With 2 bases removed from V and 7 bases from J, the gap between germline ends came to 9 bases. CDR3 length: 12 residues. This chain's CDR3 is CASSLIRGEQYF. The CDR3, as DNA: TGTGCCAGCAGTTTAATTCGCGGGGAGCAGTACTTC.

The chain is built from TRBV7-2 and TRBJ2-3, with TRBD2 matching over 12 bases. The CDR3 totals 18 residues. V dropped 1 base and J dropped 5; count of bases not matched to a gene: 10. Germline CDR1 reads SGHTA; CDR2 reads FQGNSA. Here the CDR3 DNA reads TGTGCCAGCAGCTTAGAAGCTCTAGCGGGGGGGAAGGGAGATACGCAGTATTTT. Translation: CASSLEALAGGKGDTQYF. Drawing the rest from reference TRBV7-2 and TRBJ2-3, the complete variable domain is GAGVSQSPSNKVTEKGKDVELRCDPISGHTALYWYRQSLGQGLEFLIYFQGNSAPDKSGLPSDRFSAERTGGSVSTLTIQRTQQEDSAVYLCASSLEALAGGKGDTQYFGPGTRLTVL.

This chain links TRBV6-5 with TRBJ1-4, with 8 positions matching TRBD1. Germline V gene data show CDR1 as MNHEY and CDR2 as SVGAGI. CDR3 length: 16 amino acids. V was pared by 2 bases and J by 2 bases, with 4 bases of the junction left unmatched. The CDR3 is CASSYDRGRTNEKLFF. As DNA, the CDR3 is TGTGCCAGCAGTTACGACAGGGGACGGACTAATGAAAAACTGTTTTTT.

This clone has a handful of counts. V usage is TRBV19 and J usage is TRBJ2-5, with 11 nucleotides matching TRBD2. Germline CDR1 and CDR2: LNHDA and SQIVND (reference sequence). With V trimmed by 3 bases and J by 4 bases, 7 bases remained unmatched. This CDR3 has 16 residues. The CDR3 DNA is TGTGCCAGTAGTATCGCCCTAGCGGGAGGCCTAGAGACCCAGTACTTC. Translated: CASSIALAGGLETQYF.

The CDR3 nucleotides are TGTGCCAGCAGTCTCCCAGTCGGAGGGGCCGAGGCTGGTACGCAGTATTTT. It is translated as CASSLPVGGAEAGTQYF. The V and J genes are TRBV28 and TRBJ2-3, with TRBD2 as a possible D gene (6 bases). The CDR3 runs to 17 residues. Germline V CDR1 and CDR2: MDHEN, SYDVKM. V lost 5 bases, J lost 8 bases, and 26 bases lay in between. Together with reference TRBV28 and TRBJ2-3, the CDR3 gives the full variable domain: DVKVTQSSRYLVKRTGEKVFLECVQDMDHENMFWYRQDPGLGLRLIYFSYDVKMKEKGDIPEGYSVSREKKERFSLILESASTNQTSMYLCASSLPVGGAEAGTQYFGPGTRLTVL.

The chain uses TRBV18 and TRBJ2-5, with a possible D match to TRBD2 (6 bases). In germline, CDR1 is KGHSH, CDR2 LQKENI. Trimming left V 0 bases short and J 5 bases short, with 7 bases between. This CDR3 region has 13 residues. The CDR3 loop reads CASSPPAGETQYF. The CDR3 nucleotides read TGTGCCAGCTCACCACCGGCGGGGGAGACCCAGTACTTC.

This rearrangement joins TRBV28 to TRBJ2-3, with D possibly TRBD1 on 5 matching bases. Germline CDR1 and CDR2: MDHEN and SYDVKM. V was cut by 3 bases and J by 5 bases, with 9 bases left in between. The CDR3 loop spans 13 amino acids. In nucleotides, the CDR3 is TGTGCCAGCAGTTTCACCCAGGGAGATACGCAGTATTTT. Its protein is CASSFTQGDTQYF.

The chain joins TRBV11-2 to TRBJ2-1; no reliable D call. The CDR3 runs to 12 residues. Germline lookup yields CDR1 SGHAT and CDR2 FQNNGV. V gave up 0 bases and J gave up 7 bases, with 4 bases separating them. CDR3 in amino acids: CASSLDRNEQFF. The CDR3 nucleotides are TGTGCCAGCAGCTTAGATCGGAATGAGCAGTTCTTC. The full variable domain, its missing parts supplied by reference TRBV11-2 and TRBJ2-1, is EAGVAQSPRYKIIEKRQSVAFWCNPISGHATLYWYQQILGQGPKLLIQFQNNGVVDDSQLPKDRFSAERLKGVDSTLKIQPAKLEDSAVYLCASSLDRNEQFFGPGTRLTVL.

The gene calls are TRBV24-1 and TRBJ2-3; TRBD1 matches at 9 bases. Looked up from germline, CDR1 is KGHDR and CDR2 is SFDVKD. V lost 2 bases, J lost 1 base, and 3 bases stayed unmatched. There are 16 residues in the CDR3. The CDR3 DNA reads as TGTGCCACCAGTGATTCGGACAGGGGTGGCACAGATACGCAGTATTTT. Its protein is CATSDSDRGGTDTQYF.

The V and J genes are TRBV18 and TRBJ2-3; TRBD2 matches 13 bases. Trimming took 5 bases from V and 3 from J; bases not matched to a gene: 11. CDR1 is KGHSH and CDR2 is LQKENI in the germline V gene. The length of the CDR3 is 18 residues. This chain's CDR3 is CASSKRTSGSSGTDTQYF. The DNA for the CDR3 is TGTGCCAGCTCAAAGAGGACTAGCGGGAGTAGTGGGACAGATACGCAGTATTTT.

The chain uses TRBV6-1 and TRBJ2-7; D is possibly TRBD2 (6 bases). Trimming shortened V by 0 bases and J by 0 bases, and 18 bases separated the two germline ends. This CDR3 contains 18 residues. The germline V gene has CDR1 MNHNS and CDR2 SASEGT. The CDR3, as DNA: TGTGCCAGCAGTGAAGCACCTTGGAGGGGAGGCACCTCCTACGAGCAGTACTTC. It specifies CASSEAPWRGGTSYEQYF.

V usage is TRBV28 and J usage is TRBJ1-4; D might be TRBD1 (6 bases). Germline V gives CDR1 MDHEN, CDR2 SYDVKM. V gave up 8 bases and J gave up 3 bases, with 10 bases separating them. The CDR3 has 13 amino acids. The CDR3 region has the DNA TGTGCCAGCCGTAGGGGGTCTAATGAAAAACTGTTTTTT. Translating gives CASRRGSNEKLFF.

This chain connects TRBV11-2 to TRBJ2-1; 11 positions agree with TRBD2. After removal of 1 base from V and 4 bases from J, the junction contained 6 bases not matched to a gene. There are 17 residues in the CDR3. The germline CDR1 and CDR2 sequences are SGHAT and FQNNGV. CDR3 protein: CASSLGLAGGIYNEQFF. CDR3 nucleotides: TGTGCCAGCAGCTTAGGGCTAGCGGGGGGCATTTACAATGAGCAGTTCTTC.

The V call is TRBV19, the J call TRBJ2-5; 8 bases fit TRBD1. The V gene end was trimmed by 6 bases and the J gene end by 2 bases; junction bases not matched to a gene: 2. Per germline, CDR1 LNHDA and CDR2 SQIVND (reference sequence). This CDR3 has 13 residues. CDR3 nucleotide sequence: TGTGCCAGTAGAAGGGACAGGCAAGAGACCCAGTACTTC. Amino acids: CASRRDRQETQYF.

This chain joins TRBV9 and TRBJ1-6; 9 bases line up with TRBD1. Germline lookup yields CDR1 SGDLS and CDR2 YYNGEE. The CDR3 contains 17 residues. V lost 0 bases, J lost 9 bases, and 10 bases stayed unmatched. As DNA, the CDR3 is TGTGCCAGCAGCGTAGATAGCGGGACAGGGAGTAGTTCACCCCTCCACTTT. Amino acid sequence: CASSVDSGTGSSSPLHF.

V and J are TRBV18 and TRBJ1-1; TRBD1 matches 7 bases. Germline CDR1 is KGHSH and CDR2 is LQKENI. V lost 2 bases, J lost 11 bases, and 14 bases stayed unmatched. The CDR3 totals 15 residues. The CDR3 nucleotides read TGTGCCAGCTCACCAGTTGCCAGGACAGGAATTGGTGCTTTCTTT. This codes for CASSPVARTGIGAFF.